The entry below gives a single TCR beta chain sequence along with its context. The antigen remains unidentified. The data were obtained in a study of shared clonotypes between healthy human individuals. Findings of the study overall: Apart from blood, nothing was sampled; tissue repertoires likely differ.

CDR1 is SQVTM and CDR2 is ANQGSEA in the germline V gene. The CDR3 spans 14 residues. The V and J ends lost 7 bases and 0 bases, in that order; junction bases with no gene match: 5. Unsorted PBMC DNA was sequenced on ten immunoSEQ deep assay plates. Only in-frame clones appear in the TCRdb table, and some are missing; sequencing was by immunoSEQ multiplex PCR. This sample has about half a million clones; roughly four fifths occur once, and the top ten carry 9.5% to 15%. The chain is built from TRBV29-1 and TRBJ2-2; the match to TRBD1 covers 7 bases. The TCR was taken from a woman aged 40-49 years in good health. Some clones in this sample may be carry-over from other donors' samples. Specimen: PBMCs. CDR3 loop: CSAWTGPNTGELFF. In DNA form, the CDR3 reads TGCAGCGCCTGGACAGGCCCGAACACCGGGGAGCTGTTTTTT.